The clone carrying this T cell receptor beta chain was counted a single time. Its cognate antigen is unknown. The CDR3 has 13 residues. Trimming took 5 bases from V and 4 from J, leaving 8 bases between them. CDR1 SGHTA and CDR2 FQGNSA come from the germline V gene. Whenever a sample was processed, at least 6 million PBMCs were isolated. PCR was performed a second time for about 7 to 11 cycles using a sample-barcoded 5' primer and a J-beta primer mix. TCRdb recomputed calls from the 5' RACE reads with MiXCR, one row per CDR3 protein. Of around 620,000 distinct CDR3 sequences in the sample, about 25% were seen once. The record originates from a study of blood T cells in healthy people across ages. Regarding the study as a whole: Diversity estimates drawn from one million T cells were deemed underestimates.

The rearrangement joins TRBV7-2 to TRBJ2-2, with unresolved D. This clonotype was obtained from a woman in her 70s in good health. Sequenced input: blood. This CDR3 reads CASSKRRTGELFF. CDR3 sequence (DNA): TGTGCCAGCAGCAAGAGACGCACCGGGGAGCTGTTTTTT.